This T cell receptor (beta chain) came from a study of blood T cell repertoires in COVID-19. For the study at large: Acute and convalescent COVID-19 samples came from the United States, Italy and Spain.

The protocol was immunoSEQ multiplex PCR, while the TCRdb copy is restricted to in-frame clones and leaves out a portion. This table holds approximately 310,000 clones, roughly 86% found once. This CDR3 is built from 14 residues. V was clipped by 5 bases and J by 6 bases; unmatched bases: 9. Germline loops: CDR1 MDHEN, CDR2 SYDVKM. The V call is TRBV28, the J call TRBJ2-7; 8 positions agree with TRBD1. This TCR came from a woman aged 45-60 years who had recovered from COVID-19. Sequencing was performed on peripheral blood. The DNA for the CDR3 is TGTGCCAGCAGTCCCGGGGACAGGCGAGGCGAGCAGTACTTC. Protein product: CASSPGDRRGEQYF.